This TCR beta chain was retrieved from a study of human T cells and chemical hapten exposure. Overall study results and limits: Clustering by CDR3 similarity yielded significantly more large clusters from expanded TCRs than controls. In the PT1 data, expanded TCR counts showed a positive correlation with patch test score.

Notes on this clonotype: Its antigen remains unidentified.

Using its own MiXCR run on the RACE reads, TCRdb lists one record per CDR3 protein. Among some 180,000 distinct CDR3 sequences listed, about a fifth were seen once. V lost 5 bases, J lost 0 bases, and 14 bases lay in between. The V gene's germline CDR1 is MNHEY and CDR2 SVGAGI. This CDR3 is 17 amino acids long. This sample's time point: patch test 1, 2 weeks after DPC sensitization. Indicated treatment: therapeutic diphenylcyclopropenone sensitization with weekly scalp DPC. Patch tests were applied only after blood draws. Extraction yielded total RNA from whole blood (unfractionated). The sequencing here drew on whole blood, taken in connection with sensitization to the hapten diphenylcyclopropenone (DPC). The clonotype originates from a woman aged 45 to 65 with alopecia areata. Some clones in this sample may be carry-over from other donors' samples. The chain links TRBV6-5 to TRBJ2-6; TRBD1 or TRBD2 may be the D gene (7 bases each). This chain's CDR3 is CASSGGGQRSGANVLTF. The CDR3, as DNA: TGTGCCAGCAGTGGGGGGGGACAGCGCTCTGGGGCCAACGTCCTGACTTTC.